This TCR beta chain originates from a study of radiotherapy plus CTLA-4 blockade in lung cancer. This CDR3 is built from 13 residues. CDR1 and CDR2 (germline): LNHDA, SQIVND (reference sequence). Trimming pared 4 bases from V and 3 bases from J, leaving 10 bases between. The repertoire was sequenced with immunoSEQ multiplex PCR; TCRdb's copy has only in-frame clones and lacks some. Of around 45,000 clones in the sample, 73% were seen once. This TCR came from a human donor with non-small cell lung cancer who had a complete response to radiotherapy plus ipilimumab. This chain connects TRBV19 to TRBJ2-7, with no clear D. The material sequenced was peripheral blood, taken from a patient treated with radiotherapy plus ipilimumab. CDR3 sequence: CASSTRHGYEQYF. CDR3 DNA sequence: TGTGCCAGTAGTACTCGCCACGGCTACGAGCAGTACTTC.